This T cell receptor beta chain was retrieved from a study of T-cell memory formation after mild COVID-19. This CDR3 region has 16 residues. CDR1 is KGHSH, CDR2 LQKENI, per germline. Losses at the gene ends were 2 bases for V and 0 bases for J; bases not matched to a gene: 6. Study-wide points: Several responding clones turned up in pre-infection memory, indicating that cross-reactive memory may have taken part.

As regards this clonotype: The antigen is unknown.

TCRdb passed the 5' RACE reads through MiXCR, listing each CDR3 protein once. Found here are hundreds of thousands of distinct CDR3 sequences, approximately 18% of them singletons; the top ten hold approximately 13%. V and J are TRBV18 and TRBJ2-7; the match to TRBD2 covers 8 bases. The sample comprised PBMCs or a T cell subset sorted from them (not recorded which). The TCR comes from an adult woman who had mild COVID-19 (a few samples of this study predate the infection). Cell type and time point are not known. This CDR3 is CASSPSPGTSSYEQYF. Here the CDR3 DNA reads TGTGCCAGCTCACCATCCCCCGGGACTAGCTCCTACGAGCAGTACTTC.